The clone carrying this TCR beta chain showed up just once. Profiling relied on immunoSEQ multiplex PCR, and the TCRdb table lists in-frame clones only, not all of them. Of hundreds of thousands of clones in the sample, around 89% were seen once. The sample originates from a study of blood T cell repertoires in COVID-19. The CDR3 contains 15 residues. Deletions cut 6 bases from V and 4 bases from J, with 18 bases between. The germline V gene has CDR1 LNHDA and CDR2 SQIVND (reference sequence). In terms of age and location, participants ranged from about 18 to 100 years and lived in under 30 US areas. The material sequenced was PBMCs or T cells enriched from blood (not recorded which). The V gene is TRBV19, the J gene TRBJ1-2; tentatively, D is TRBD1 (6 bases). This receptor was identified in a woman in her 40s who had recovered from COVID-19. CDR3 amino acids: CASRTTDRSIYGYTF. The CDR3 region has the DNA TGTGCCAGTAGGACCACCGACAGGTCTATCTATGGCTACACCTTC.